This T cell receptor beta chain was observed in a study of blood T cells in healthy people across ages. This clonotype was seen only a few times. It was with a sample-barcoded 5' primer and a J-beta primer mix that a second PCR of about 6 to 12 cycles was run. From the 5' RACE reads, TCRdb called clonotypes with MiXCR, one entry per CDR3 protein. Here the sample spans around 870,000 distinct CDR3 sequences, more than 25% being singletons. Donors were systemically healthy Caucasian individuals from Russia aged roughly 6 to 100 years. Deletions cut 6 bases from V and 0 bases from J, with 9 bases between. The CDR3 covers 14 residues.

What was sequenced was blood. The chain uses TRBV12-3 or TRBV12-4 and TRBJ1-3, with D hard to call. This TCR was recovered from a woman of 80 years or more in good health. CDR3 bases: TGTGCCAGCAGCATGGAGTACTCTGGAAACACCATATATTTT. Amino acid sequence: CASSMEYSGNTIYF.